This T cell receptor beta chain came from a study of blood T cell repertoires in COVID-19 (dated by TCRdb to 2018 to 2021). With respect to the entire study: Recovered participants in ImmuneRACE Cohort 3 were defined as having two consecutive negative NP/OP PCR tests, clearance from a healthcare professional, or resolution of symptoms. Samples covering the acute and convalescent phases of COVID-19 were provided by collaborators in the United States, Italy and Spain. The material from the prospective study consisted of cDNA or gDNA derived from T cells, B-cell-depleted T cells, or PBMCs. The dataset comprised deeply sampled blood TCRbeta repertoires from subjects exposed to, actively infected with, or recovered from COVID-19. A freely available public database, intended as a resource for researchers studying the immune response to SARS-CoV-2, is where the repertoires were released. The samples were drawn from the first 160 participants of the ongoing ImmuneRACE study and from some 1,300 subjects provided by 6 global collaborators. A de-identified subject ID, COVID-19 status, age in years and sex were almost always included in the sample metadata. Where available, HLA class I and class II types were obtained from metadata supplied by the sample provider rather than from assay-based typing. Study-wide findings and limitations: The quantity of clinical and demographic metadata differed by source and by participant and was supplied without curation.

TCRbeta CDR3 regions were amplified from genomic DNA by means of the immunoSEQ Assay, a bias-controlled multiplex PCR. Under the source paper's analysis protocol: The number of nucleated cells in each sample was estimated from the amplification of reference gene primers within the assay. Sequence reads were collapsed and filtered to measure the absolute abundance of every unique TCRbeta CDR3 rearrangement. For each sample, productive Simpson clonality was calculated by taking the square root of Simpson's diversity index across productive rearrangements. Drawn from immuneACCESS, this table holds only the in-frame rearrangements with V and J called that TCRdb kept. Clones are partly lost; checked studies trace under half to an unresolved V gene and leave the rest unexplained. That table is the source of V, J and clone size, and D and trimming were worked out from the DNA. The sample has approximately 360,000 clones on record, about 89% of them singletons. The ten most abundant clones make up around 2% of the sample.

Enrolling through a virtual design, the prospective study's participants ranged in age from roughly 18 to 95 years and lived across 24 United States geographic areas. In the prospective study, participants were assigned to cohorts based on the clinical history participants reported in a screening survey and a study questionnaire. In the prospective study, whole blood, serum and a nasopharyngeal or oropharyngeal swab were collected from each participant by mobile phlebotomists. Prospective study participants could optionally give additional blood draws and questionnaires over an approximately 2-month period. Prospective study blood samples were shipped either frozen or at room temperature before DNA extraction. This clone was seen just once. The antigen it recognizes is unknown. No clone much larger than this one lies a single base away; base qualities are absent. CDR1 and CDR2, per the germline V gene (reference sequence), are SEHNR and FQNEAQ. The CDR3 holds 13 amino acids from the cysteine to the phenylalanine. The only DNA kept is the CDR3, 39 bases in frame from the first base. V is cut back by 4 bases and J by 7 bases, with 4 bases in the junction unmatched.

The clonotype comes from a man aged 35 to 55 in a cohort exposed to, infected with or recovered from COVID-19 (not recorded which). The chain joins TRBV7-9 to TRBJ1-2; TRBD1 lines up with 9 middle nucleotides. Sequencing was carried out using PBMCs or T cells enriched from blood (not recorded which). The CDR3 amino acid sequence is: CASSSRQGGGYTF. The DNA sequence is given as TGTGCCAGCAGCTCGCGACAGGGGGGTGGCTACACCTTC. The full variable domain, completed from the reference TRBV7-9 and TRBJ1-2 proteins outside the CDR3, reads DTGVSQNPRHKITKRGQNVTFRCDPISEHNRLYWYRQTLGQGPEFLTYFQNEAQLEKSRLLSDRFSAERPKGSFSTLEIQRTEQGDSAMYLCASSSRQGGGYTFGSGTRLTVV.